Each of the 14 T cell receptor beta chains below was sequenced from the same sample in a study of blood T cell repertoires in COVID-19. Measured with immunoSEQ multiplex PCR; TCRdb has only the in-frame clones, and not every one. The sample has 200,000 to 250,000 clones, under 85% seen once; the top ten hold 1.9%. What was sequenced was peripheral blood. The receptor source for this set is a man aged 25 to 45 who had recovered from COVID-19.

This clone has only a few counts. DNA of the CDR3: TGCGCCAGCAGCCAACCTCCTCCGACGGGGAACACTGAAGCTTTCTTT. It specifies CASSQPPPTGNTEAFF. The V call is TRBV4-1, the J call TRBJ1-1; the D is unclear. CDR1 is MGHRA, CDR2 YSYEKL, per germline. V lost 2 bases and J lost 1, with 14 bases in between. The CDR3 sequence is 16 residues long.

The DNA for the CDR3 is TGTGCCAGCAGCCCTCAGGGCGGTGGGACAGATACGCAGTATTTT. It encodes CASSPQGGGTDTQYF. The chain couples TRBV7-7 to TRBJ2-3; perhaps TRBD1 as D (5 bases). The CDR3 is 15 residues long. Germline V gene sequence: CDR1 SSHAT, CDR2 FNYEAQ (reference sequence). The V and J ends lost 5 bases and 3 bases respectively, with 15 bases between them.

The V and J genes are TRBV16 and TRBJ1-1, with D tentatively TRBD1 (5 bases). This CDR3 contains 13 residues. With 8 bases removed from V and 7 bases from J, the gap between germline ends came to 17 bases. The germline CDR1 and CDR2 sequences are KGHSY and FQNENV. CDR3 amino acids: CASALGVTGEAFF. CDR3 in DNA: TGTGCCAGCGCTTTAGGGGTTACGGGTGAAGCTTTCTTT. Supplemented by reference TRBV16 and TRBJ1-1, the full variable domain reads GEEVAQTPKHLVRGEGQKAKLYCAPIKGHSYVFWYQQVLKNEFKFLISFQNENVFDETGMPKERFSAKCLPNSPCSLEIQATKLEDSAVYFCASALGVTGEAFFGQGTRLTVV.

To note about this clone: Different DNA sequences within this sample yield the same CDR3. The DNA of the CDR3 is TGTGCCAGCAGTTCGGGCACTGAAGCTTTCTTT. Protein sequence: CASSSGTEAFF. The rearrangement joins TRBV27 to TRBJ1-1; unclear D gene. Germline V gives CDR1 MNHEY, CDR2 SMNVEV (reference sequence). V was pared by 4 bases and J by 4 bases, with 4 bases between. This CDR3 comprises 11 residues.

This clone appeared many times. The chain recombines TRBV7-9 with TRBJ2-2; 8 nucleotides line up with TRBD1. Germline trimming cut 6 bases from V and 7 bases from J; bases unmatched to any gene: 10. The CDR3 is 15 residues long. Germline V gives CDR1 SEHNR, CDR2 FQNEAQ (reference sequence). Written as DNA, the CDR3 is TGTGCCAGCAGACCGGGACAGGCAAGTTACGGGGAGCTGTTTTTT. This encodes CASRPGQASYGELFF.

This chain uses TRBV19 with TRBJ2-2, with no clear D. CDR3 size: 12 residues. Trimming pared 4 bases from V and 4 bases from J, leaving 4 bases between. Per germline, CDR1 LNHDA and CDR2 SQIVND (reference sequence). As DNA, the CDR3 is TGTGCCAGTAGTACTATCACCGGGGAGCTGTTTTTT. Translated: CASSTITGELFF.

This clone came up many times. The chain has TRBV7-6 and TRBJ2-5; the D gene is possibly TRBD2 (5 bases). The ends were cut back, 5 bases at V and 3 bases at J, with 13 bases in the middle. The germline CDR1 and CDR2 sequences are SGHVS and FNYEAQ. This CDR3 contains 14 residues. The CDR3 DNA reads TGTGCCAGCAGCCCCAGGCCGGGGAAAGAGACCCAGTACTTC. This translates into CASSPRPGKETQYF.

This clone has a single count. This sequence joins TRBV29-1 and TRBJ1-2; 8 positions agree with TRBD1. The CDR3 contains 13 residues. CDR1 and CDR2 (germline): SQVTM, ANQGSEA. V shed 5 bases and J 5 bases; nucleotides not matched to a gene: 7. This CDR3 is CSVNGQGGYGYTF. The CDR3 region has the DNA TGCAGCGTTAACGGACAGGGAGGGTATGGCTACACCTTC.

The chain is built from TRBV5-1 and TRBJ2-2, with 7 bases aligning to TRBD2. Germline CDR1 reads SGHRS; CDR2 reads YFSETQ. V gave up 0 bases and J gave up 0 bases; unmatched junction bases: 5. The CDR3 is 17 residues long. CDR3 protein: CASSLGPGLSNTGELFF. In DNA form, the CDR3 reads TGCGCCAGCAGCTTGGGTCCGGGACTATCGAACACCGGGGAGCTGTTTTTT. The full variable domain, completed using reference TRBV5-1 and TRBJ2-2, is KAGVTQTPRYLIKTRGQQVTLSCSPISGHRSVSWYQQTPGQGLQFLFEYFSETQRNKGNFPGRFSGRQFSNSRSEMNVSTLELGDSALYLCASSLGPGLSNTGELFFGEGSRLTVL.

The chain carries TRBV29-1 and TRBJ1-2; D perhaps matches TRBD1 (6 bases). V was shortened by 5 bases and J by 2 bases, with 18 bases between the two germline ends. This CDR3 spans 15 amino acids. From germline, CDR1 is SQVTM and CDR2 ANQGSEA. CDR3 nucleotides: TGCAGCGTTTGGATCCCCGGGACACTGAACTATGGCTACACCTTC. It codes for CSVWIPGTLNYGYTF.

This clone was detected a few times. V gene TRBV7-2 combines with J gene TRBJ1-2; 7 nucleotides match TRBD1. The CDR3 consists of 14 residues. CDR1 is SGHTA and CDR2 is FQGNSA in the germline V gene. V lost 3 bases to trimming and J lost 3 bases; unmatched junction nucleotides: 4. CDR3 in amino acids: CASSFNQGDYGYTF. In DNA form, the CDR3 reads TGTGCCAGCAGCTTTAACCAGGGGGACTATGGCTACACCTTC.

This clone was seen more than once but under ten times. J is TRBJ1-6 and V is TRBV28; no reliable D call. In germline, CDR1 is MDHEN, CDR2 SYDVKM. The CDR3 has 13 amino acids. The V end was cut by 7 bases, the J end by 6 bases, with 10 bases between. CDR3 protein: CASTRGFNSPLHF. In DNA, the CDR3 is TGTGCCAGCACGCGAGGGTTTAATTCACCCCTCCACTTT.

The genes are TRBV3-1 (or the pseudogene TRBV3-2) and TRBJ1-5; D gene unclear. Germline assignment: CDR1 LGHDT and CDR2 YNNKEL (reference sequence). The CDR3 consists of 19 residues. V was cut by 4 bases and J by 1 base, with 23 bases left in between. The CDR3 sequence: CASSPNVGEPKKSNQPQHF. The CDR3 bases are TGTGCCAGCAGCCCCAACGTCGGAGAACCAAAGAAAAGCAATCAGCCCCAGCATTTT.

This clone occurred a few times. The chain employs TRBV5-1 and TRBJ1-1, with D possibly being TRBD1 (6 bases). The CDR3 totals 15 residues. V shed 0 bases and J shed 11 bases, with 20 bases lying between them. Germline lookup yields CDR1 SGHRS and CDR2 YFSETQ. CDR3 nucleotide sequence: TGCGCCAGCAGCTTGGTCGGGGACTACAGGGAAAGGGCTTTCTTT. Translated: CASSLVGDYRERAFF. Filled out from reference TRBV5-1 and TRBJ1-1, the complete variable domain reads KAGVTQTPRYLIKTRGQQVTLSCSPISGHRSVSWYQQTPGQGLQFLFEYFSETQRNKGNFPGRFSGRQFSNSRSEMNVSTLELGDSALYLCASSLVGDYRERAFFGQGTRLTVV.